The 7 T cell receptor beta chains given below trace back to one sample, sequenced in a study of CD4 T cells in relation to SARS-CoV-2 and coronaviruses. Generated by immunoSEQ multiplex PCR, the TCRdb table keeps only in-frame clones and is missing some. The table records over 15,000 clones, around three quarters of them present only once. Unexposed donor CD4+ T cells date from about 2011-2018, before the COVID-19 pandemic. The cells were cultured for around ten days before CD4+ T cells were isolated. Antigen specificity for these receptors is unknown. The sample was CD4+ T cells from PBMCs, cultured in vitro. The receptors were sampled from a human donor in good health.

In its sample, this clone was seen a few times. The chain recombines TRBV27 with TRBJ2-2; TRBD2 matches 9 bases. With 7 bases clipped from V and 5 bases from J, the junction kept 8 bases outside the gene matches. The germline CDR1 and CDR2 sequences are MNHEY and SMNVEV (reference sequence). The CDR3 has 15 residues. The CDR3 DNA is TGTGCCAGCAAAAGCGGGAGGATAGGAACCGGGGAGCTGTTTTTT. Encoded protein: CASKSGRIGTGELFF.

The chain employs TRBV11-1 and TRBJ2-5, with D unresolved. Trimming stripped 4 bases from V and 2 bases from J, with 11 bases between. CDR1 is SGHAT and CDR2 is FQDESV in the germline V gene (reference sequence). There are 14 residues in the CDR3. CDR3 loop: CASSSSRAQETQYF. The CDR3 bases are TGTGCCAGCAGCTCTAGTCGGGCACAAGAGACCCAGTACTTC.

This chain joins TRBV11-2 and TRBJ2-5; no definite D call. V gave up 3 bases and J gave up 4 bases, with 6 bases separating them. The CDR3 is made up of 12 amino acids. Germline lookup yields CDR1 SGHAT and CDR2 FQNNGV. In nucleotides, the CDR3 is TGTGCCAGCAGCTTTGGTAGAGAGACCCAGTACTTC. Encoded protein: CASSFGRETQYF.

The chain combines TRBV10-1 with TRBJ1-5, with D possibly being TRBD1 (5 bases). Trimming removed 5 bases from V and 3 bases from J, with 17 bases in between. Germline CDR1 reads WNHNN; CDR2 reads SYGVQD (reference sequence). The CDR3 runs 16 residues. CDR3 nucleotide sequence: TGCGCCAGCAGTATCACACGGGACGTCTTCAATCAGCCCCAGCATTTT. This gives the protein CASSITRDVFNQPQHF.

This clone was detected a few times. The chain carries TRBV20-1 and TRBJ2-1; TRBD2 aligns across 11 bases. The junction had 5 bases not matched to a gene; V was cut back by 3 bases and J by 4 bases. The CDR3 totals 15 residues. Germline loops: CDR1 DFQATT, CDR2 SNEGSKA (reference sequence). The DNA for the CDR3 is TGCAGTGCTAGTCCGCTAGCGGGAGGTTACAATGAGCAGTTCTTC. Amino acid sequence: CSASPLAGGYNEQFF.

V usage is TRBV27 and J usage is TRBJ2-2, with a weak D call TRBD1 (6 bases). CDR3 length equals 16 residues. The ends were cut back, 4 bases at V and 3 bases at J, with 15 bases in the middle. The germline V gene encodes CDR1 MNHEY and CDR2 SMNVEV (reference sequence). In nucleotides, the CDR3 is TGTGCCAGCAGTTCCTTAGGACAGCCTGACACCGGGGAGCTGTTTTTT. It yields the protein CASSSLGQPDTGELFF.

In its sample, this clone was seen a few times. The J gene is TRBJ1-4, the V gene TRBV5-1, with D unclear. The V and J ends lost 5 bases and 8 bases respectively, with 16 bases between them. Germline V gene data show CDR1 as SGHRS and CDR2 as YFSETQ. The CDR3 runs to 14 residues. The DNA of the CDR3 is TGCGCCAGCAGTGAAGGGCAGGTTTTGGAAAAACTGTTTTTT. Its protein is CASSEGQVLEKLFF.